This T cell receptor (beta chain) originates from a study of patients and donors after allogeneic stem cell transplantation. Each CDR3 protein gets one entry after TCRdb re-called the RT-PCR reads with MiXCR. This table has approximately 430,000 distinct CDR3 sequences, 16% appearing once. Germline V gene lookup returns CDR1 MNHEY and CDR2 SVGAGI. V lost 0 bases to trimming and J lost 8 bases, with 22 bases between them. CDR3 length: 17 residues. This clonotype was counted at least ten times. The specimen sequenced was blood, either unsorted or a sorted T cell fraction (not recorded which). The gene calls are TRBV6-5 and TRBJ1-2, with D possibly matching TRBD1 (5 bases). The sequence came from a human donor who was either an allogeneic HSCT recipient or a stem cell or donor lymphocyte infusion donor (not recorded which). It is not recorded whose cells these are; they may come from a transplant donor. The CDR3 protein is CASSYSMPGTHSRGYTF. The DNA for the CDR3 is TGTGCCAGCAGTTACTCGATGCCTGGGACCCACAGCCGGGGCTACACCTTC.